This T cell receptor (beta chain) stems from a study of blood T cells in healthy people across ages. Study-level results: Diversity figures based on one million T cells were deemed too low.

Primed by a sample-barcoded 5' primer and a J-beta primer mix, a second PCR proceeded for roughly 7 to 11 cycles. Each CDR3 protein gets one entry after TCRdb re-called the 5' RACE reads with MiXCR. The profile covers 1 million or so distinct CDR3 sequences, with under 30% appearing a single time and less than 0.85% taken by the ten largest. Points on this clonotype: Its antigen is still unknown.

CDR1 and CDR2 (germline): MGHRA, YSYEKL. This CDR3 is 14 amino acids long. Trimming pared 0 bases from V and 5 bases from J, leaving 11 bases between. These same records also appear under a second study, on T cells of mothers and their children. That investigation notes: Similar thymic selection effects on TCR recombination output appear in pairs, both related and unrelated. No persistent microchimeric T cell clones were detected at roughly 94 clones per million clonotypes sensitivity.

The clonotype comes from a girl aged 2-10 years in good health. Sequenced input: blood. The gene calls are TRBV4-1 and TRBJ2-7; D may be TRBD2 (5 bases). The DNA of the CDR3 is TGCGCCAGCAGCCAAGATCGCCTAGCCCACGAGCAGTACTTC. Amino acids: CASSQDRLAHEQYF.